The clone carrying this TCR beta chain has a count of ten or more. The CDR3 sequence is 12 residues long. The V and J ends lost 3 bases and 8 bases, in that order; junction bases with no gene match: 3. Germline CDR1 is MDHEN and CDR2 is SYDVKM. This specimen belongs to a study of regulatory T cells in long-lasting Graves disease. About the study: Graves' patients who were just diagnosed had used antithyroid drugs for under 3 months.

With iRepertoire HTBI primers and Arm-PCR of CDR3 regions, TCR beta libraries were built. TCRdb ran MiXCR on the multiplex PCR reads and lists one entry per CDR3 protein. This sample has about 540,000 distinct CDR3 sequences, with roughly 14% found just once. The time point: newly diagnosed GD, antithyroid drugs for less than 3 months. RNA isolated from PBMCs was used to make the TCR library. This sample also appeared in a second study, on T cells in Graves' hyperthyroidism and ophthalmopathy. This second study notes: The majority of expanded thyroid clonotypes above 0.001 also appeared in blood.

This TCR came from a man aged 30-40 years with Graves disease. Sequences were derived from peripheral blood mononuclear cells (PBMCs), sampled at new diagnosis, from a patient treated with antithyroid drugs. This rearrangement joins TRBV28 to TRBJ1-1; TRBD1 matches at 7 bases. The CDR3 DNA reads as TGTGCCAGCAGTTTGACAGGGAGGGAAGCTTTCTTT. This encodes CASSLTGREAFF.